The sequence of this TCR beta chain was determined in a study of siplizumab effects on memory and regulatory T cells. Comments on this clone: Its antigen is undetermined.

V shed 0 bases and J 5 bases; nucleotides not matched to a gene: 10. CDR1 is SGHRS, CDR2 YFSETQ, per germline. The CDR3 is 17 residues long. The repertoire was sequenced with immunoSEQ multiplex PCR; TCRdb's copy has only in-frame clones and lacks some. The table includes approximately 82,000 clones, 80% to 90% detected once. The study, taken as a whole, reports: Naive T cells were seemingly more diverse than memory cells, and major contributions to the alloresponse seemed to be made by them. Treg-derived clones made up an average of approximately 64% of mappable alloreactive CD4+ clones with siplizumab and roughly 29% in controls. The majority of clones, roughly 75-97% of proliferating CD4+ or CD8+ clones, lacked an assignable naive or memory phenotype. Among alloreactive clones, only a minor fraction mapped to unstimulated subsets.

The chain recombines TRBV5-1 with TRBJ2-5, with TRBD2 matching over 10 bases. The TCR was taken from a human donor in good health. Sequencing was carried out using Tregs sorted from blood. CDR3 DNA sequence: TGCGCCAGCAGCTTGGGAAGCGGGGGGGCGACGCGGGAGACCCAGTACTTC. Its translation: CASSLGSGGATRETQYF.